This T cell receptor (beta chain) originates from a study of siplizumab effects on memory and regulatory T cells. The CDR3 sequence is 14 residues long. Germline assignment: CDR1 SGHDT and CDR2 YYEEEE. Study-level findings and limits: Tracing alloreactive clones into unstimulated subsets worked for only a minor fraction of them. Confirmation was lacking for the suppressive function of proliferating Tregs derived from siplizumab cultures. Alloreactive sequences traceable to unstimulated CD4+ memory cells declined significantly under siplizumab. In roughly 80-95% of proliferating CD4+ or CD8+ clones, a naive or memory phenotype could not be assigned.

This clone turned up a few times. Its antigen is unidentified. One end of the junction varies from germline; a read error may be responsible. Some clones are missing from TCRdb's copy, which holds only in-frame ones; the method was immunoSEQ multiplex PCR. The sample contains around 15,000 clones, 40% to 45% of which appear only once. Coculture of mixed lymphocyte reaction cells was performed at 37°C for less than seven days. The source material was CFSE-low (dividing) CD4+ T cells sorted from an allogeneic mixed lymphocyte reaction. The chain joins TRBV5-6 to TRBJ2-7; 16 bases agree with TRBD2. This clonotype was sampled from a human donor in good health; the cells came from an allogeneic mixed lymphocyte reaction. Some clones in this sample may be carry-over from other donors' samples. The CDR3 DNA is TGTGCCAGCAGCAGCGGGACTAGCGGGAGGGAAACGAACTTC. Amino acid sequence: CASSSGTSGRETNF. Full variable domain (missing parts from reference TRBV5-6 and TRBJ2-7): DAGVTQSPTHLIKTRGQQVTLRCSPKSGHDTVSWYQQALGQGPQFIFQYYEEEERQRGNFPDRFSGHQFPNYSSELNVNALLLGDSALYLCASSSGTSGRETNFGPGTRLTVT.